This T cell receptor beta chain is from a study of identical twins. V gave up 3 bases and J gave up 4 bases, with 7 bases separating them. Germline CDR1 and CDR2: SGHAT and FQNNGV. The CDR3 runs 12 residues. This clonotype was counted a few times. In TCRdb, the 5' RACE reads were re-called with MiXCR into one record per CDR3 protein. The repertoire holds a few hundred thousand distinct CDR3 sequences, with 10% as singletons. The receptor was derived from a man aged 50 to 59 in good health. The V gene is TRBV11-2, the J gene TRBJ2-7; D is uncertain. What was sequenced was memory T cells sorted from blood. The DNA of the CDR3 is TGTGCCAGCAGCTTCGGAAGGTACGAGCAGTACTTC. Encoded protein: CASSFGRYEQYF.